This entry is about one TCR beta chain. Here immunoSEQ multiplex PCR was the method, and the copy in TCRdb shows in-frame clones only, minus some. The sample contains 95,000 to 150,000 clones, around nine tenths of which appear only once. This sample was taken from a study of T cell responses to AZD1222 COVID-19 vaccine. The input for sequencing was peripheral blood, taken on day 0 of AZD1222 vaccination. The receptor was derived from an adult in good health.

CDR3 bases: TGTGCCAGTAGTATTGGGACAGGGGAATTCCTATTCACAGATACGCAGTATTTT. The encoded protein is CASSIGTGEFLFTDTQYF. The V call is TRBV19, the J call TRBJ2-3, with 10 bases that match TRBD1. This CDR3 has 18 residues. Germline V gene data show CDR1 as LNHDA and CDR2 as SQIVND (reference sequence). V was pared by 3 bases and J by 2 bases, with 11 bases of the junction left unmatched.